The sample holds many counts of the clone carrying this T cell receptor beta chain. The target antigen is unknown. CDR3 length: 11 amino acids. CDR1 is SGHTA, CDR2 FQGNSA, per germline. V was trimmed by 6 bases and J by 5 bases, leaving 7 bases between them. These data originate in a study of spatial heterogeneity in lung cancer. Whole-study results and caveats: Tumor mutation count correlated with how many alpha and beta TCRs expanded intratumorally.

TCRdb re-called the 5' RACE reads with MiXCR, one entry per CDR3 protein. This repertoire shows over 10,000 distinct CDR3 sequences, roughly 3.4% found once; its top ten account for 8%. Time point specified: sample taken at primary tumor resection. The chain has TRBV7-2 and TRBJ2-5; unclear D gene. The material was lung tumor tissue, obtained at surgery. This clonotype was sampled from a male donor with early-stage non-small cell lung cancer. The CDR3: CASRKLETQYF. The DNA for the CDR3 is TGTGCCAGCAGAAAACTGGAGACCCAGTACTTC.